This passage covers 20 T cell receptor beta chains from one sample sequenced in a study of cytomegalovirus exposure and HLA in healthy donors. Sequencing used immunoSEQ multiplex PCR; TCRdb keeps in-frame clones, though not all of them. The data show about 130,000 clones, approximately 94% seen once. The sequencing sample was made of PBMCs. These receptors were taken from a woman younger than 35 in good health and CMV-seronegative.

CDR3 sequence: CASSEDRGAEAFF. The DNA of the CDR3 is TGTGCCAGCAGTGAAGACAGGGGGGCTGAAGCTTTCTTT. This sequence joins TRBV6-1 and TRBJ1-1; 8 bases are shared with TRBD1. Germline loops: CDR1 MNHNS, CDR2 SASEGT. The CDR3 totals 13 residues. Trimming took 1 base from V and 6 from J; bases not matched to a gene: 1.

The genes are TRBV5-1 and TRBJ2-5; D might be TRBD2 (6 bases). The V end lost 7 bases, the J end lost 7 bases, and 14 bases lay between the germline ends. The germline V gene has CDR1 SGHRS and CDR2 YFSETQ. The CDR3 totals 12 residues. The CDR3 loop is CASRREAGTQYF. In nucleotides, the CDR3 is TGCGCCAGCCGAAGGGAGGCCGGGACCCAGTACTTC.

The V and J genes are TRBV30 and TRBJ2-1, with D possibly TRBD1 on 7 matching bases. CDR3 length equals 13 residues. The V and J ends lost 0 bases and 10 bases respectively, with 13 bases between them. In germline, CDR1 is GTSNPN, CDR2 SVGIG (reference sequence). Here the CDR3 reads CAWSVGGGGEQFF. The CDR3 DNA sequence: TGTGCCTGGAGTGTAGGAGGGGGCGGCGAGCAGTTCTTC.

The rearrangement links TRBV28 to TRBJ1-3; the D gene is possibly TRBD1 (5 bases). Between the trimmed V and J ends, which lost 1 base and 2 bases, there was a span of 9 bases. The germline gives CDR1 MDHEN, CDR2 SYDVKM. CDR3 length: 15 residues. The CDR3 sequence: CASSLSRRAGNTIYF. As DNA, the CDR3 is TGTGCCAGCAGTTTATCCCGCAGGGCTGGAAACACCATATATTTT.

V usage is TRBV5-1 and J usage is TRBJ1-2; D might be TRBD1 (6 bases). The germline V gene encodes CDR1 SGHRS and CDR2 YFSETQ. Trimming took 0 bases from V and 8 from J, leaving 26 bases between them. The CDR3 has 18 residues. In DNA form, the CDR3 reads TGCGCCAGCAGCTTGGTGGGGTCTTCGGGTACAGGGTCGGTCGGCTACACCTTC. Protein: CASSLVGSSGTGSVGYTF.

For this clone: Other DNA sequences from this sample encode an identical CDR3 as well. V and J are TRBV2 and TRBJ2-3; maybe TRBD2 (5 bases). CDR1 is SNHLY, CDR2 FYNNEI, per germline. The length of the CDR3 is 14 residues. V was clipped by 5 bases and J by 1 base, with 10 bases between them. CDR3 nucleotides: TGTGCCAGCAGTTTAGGAGGAGGCACAGATACGCAGTATTTT. Translated, it gives CASSLGGGTDTQYF.

The V and J genes are TRBV2 and TRBJ2-5; 8 nucleotides agree with TRBD1. CDR3 length: 14 residues. The V and J ends lost 7 bases and 5 bases, in that order; junction bases with no gene match: 9. Looked up from germline, CDR1 is SNHLY and CDR2 is FYNNEI. CDR3 sequence: CASTPRTGRETQYF. CDR3 nucleotide sequence: TGTGCCAGCACCCCTCGGACAGGGAGGGAGACCCAGTACTTC.

Concerning this clone itself: Sequence at one end of the junction differs from germline and may be a read error. The V call is TRBV6-6, the J call TRBJ1-1; D perhaps matches TRBD1 (5 bases). CDR1 MNHNY and CDR2 SVGAGI come from the germline V gene (reference sequence). This CDR3 comprises 14 residues. CDR3 nucleotides: TGTGCCAGCAGTTACTCACGGGGGGAGACACCCCGCATCTTT. Translated, it gives CASSYSRGETPRIF.

V is TRBV27 and J is TRBJ2-3; D might be TRBD2 (6 bases). The CDR3 loop spans 18 amino acids. Germline CDR1 reads MNHEY; CDR2 reads SMNVEV (reference sequence). V lost 0 bases to trimming and J lost 0 bases, with 16 bases between them. In DNA form, the CDR3 reads TGTGCCAGCAGTTTATCGGGGGGACCAGCGGCTAGCACAGATACGCAGTATTTT. Translating gives CASSLSGGPAASTDTQYF.

The chain combines TRBV10-3 with TRBJ2-7, with D hard to call. The germline V gene has CDR1 ENHRY and CDR2 SYGVKD. The germline V and J ends were trimmed by 3 bases and 2 bases, with 11 bases remaining between them. The CDR3 is 14 amino acids. The CDR3 is CAISDPTRTYEQYF. The DNA of the CDR3 is TGTGCCATCAGTGACCCCACTCGAACCTACGAGCAGTACTTC.

This rearrangement joins TRBV5-1 to TRBJ2-7; 9 nucleotides match TRBD1. CDR1 and CDR2 from the germline V gene are SGHRS and YFSETQ. The CDR3 is 14 residues long. The V and J ends lost 4 bases and 3 bases, in that order; junction bases with no gene match: 5. This chain's CDR3 is CASSTGTGIYEQYF. The DNA for the CDR3 is TGCGCCAGCAGCACCGGGACAGGGATCTACGAGCAGTACTTC.

This chain joins TRBV11-2 and TRBJ2-7; TRBD1 might be the D (5 bases). V dropped 1 base and J dropped 2 bases, with 12 bases sitting between them. The CDR3 sequence is 15 residues long. Germline CDR1 is SGHAT and CDR2 is FQNNGV. The chain's CDR3 is CASSLATDRTYEQYF. DNA for the CDR3: TGTGCCAGCAGCTTAGCGACAGACCGGACCTACGAGCAGTACTTC.

V gene TRBV28 combines with J gene TRBJ2-7, with 12 bases lining up with TRBD2. The CDR3 is 15 amino acids. The germline CDR1 and CDR2 sequences are MDHEN and SYDVKM. The V gene end was trimmed by 4 bases and the J gene end by 4 bases; junction bases not matched to a gene: 5. The CDR3 sequence: CASSSGLAGTYEQYF. CDR3 nucleotides: TGTGCCAGCAGTTCAGGACTAGCGGGAACGTACGAGCAGTACTTC.

This chain links TRBV2 with TRBJ1-5; no reliable D call. The length of the CDR3 is 14 residues. Trimming left V 6 bases short and J 11 bases short, with 20 bases between. The germline CDR1 and CDR2 sequences are SNHLY and FYNNEI. CDR3 nucleotide sequence: TGTGCCAGCAGCTCGGCGGCGGGAGAGTGGACCCAGCATTTT. The encoded protein is CASSSAAGEWTQHF.

This chain's CDR3 is CASSVEAGGARTEAFF. In DNA form, the CDR3 reads TGTGCCAGCAGCGTAGAGGCAGGCGGGGCGAGGACTGAAGCTTTCTTT. The chain uses TRBV9 and TRBJ1-1; weak D call: TRBD1 (5 bases). The germline V gene has CDR1 SGDLS and CDR2 YYNGEE. This CDR3 spans 16 amino acids. Trimming took 0 bases from V and 5 from J, leaving 17 bases between them.

J is TRBJ1-2 and V is TRBV6-6; 8 bases match TRBD1. V was pared by 7 bases and J by 8 bases, with 15 bases of the junction left unmatched. Germline-derived CDR1 and CDR2 are MNHNY and SVGAGI (reference sequence). The CDR3 consists of 15 residues. The CDR3 here is CASTASAGGPGGYTF. The DNA of the CDR3 is TGTGCCAGCACCGCATCCGCAGGGGGCCCGGGGGGCTACACCTTC.

The rearrangement joins TRBV7-3 to TRBJ2-2; D may be TRBD1 (5 bases). CDR3 length equals 18 residues. CDR1 SGHTA and CDR2 FQGTGA come from the germline V gene. V shed 0 bases and J shed 4 bases, with 18 bases lying between them. CDR3 residues: CASSLTDETAFGTGELFF. CDR3 DNA sequence: TGTGCCAGCAGCTTAACGGACGAGACAGCCTTCGGCACCGGGGAGCTGTTTTTT. The entire variable domain, with the rest obtained from reference TRBV7-3 and TRBJ2-2, is as follows: GAGVSQTPSNKVTEKGKYVELRCDPISGHTALYWYRQSLGQGPEFLIYFQGTGAADDSGLPNDRFFAVRPEGSVSTLKIQRTERGDSAVYLCASSLTDETAFGTGELFFGEGSRLTVL.

The rearrangement uses TRBV18 and TRBJ2-2; the match to TRBD2 covers 8 bases. Germline values: CDR1 KGHSH, CDR2 LQKENI. There are 16 residues in the CDR3. Trimming took 0 bases from V and 5 from J; bases not matched to a gene: 5. The chain's CDR3 is CASSPPSGSVTGELFF. CDR3 sequence (DNA): TGTGCCAGCTCACCACCAAGCGGGAGCGTTACCGGGGAGCTGTTTTTT.

V and J are TRBV11-2 and TRBJ2-7, with 7 bases aligning to TRBD1. The CDR3 spans 14 residues. Germline V gene lookup returns CDR1 SGHAT and CDR2 FQNNGV. V gave up 5 bases and J gave up 1 base; unmatched junction bases: 5. CDR3 in DNA: TGTGCCAGCAGCGCCGGGACAGCGTCCTACGAGCAGTACTTC. Its protein product is CASSAGTASYEQYF.

The V and J genes are TRBV19 and TRBJ1-2; D is ambiguous. The CDR3 is made up of 13 amino acids. The V gene lost 4 bases and the J gene lost 4 bases, with 10 bases spanning the gap. Germline loops: CDR1 LNHDA, CDR2 SQIVND (reference sequence). In DNA form, the CDR3 reads TGTGCCAGTAGTAGTGGCACCCTCTATGGCTACACCTTC. Translated, it gives CASSSGTLYGYTF.